The 10 T cell receptor beta chains given below trace back to one sample, sequenced in a study of T cell responses to AZD1222 COVID-19 vaccine. Repertoires were generated with immunoSEQ multiplex PCR, while TCRdb's copy carries only in-frame clones and drops some. The sample carries 120,000 to 150,000 clones, 75% to 90% recorded once. Source: peripheral blood, taken on day 0 of AZD1222 vaccination. The source is an adult in good health.

This CDR3 reads CASNGPRQPQHF. DNA of the CDR3: TGTGCCAGCAACGGTCCCCGACAGCCCCAGCATTTT. This chain joins TRBV6-5 and TRBJ1-5; D gene ambiguous. CDR1 is MNHEY and CDR2 is SVGAGI in the germline V gene. CDR3 length: 12 amino acids. With 7 bases removed from V and 7 bases from J, the gap between germline ends came to 11 bases.

The chain couples TRBV30 to TRBJ1-5; TRBD1 is a possible D gene (6 bases). The V end lost 3 bases, the J end lost 0 bases, and 9 bases lay between the germline ends. Germline values: CDR1 GTSNPN, CDR2 SVGIG (reference sequence). The CDR3 loop spans 14 amino acids. For the CDR3, the DNA is TGTGCCTGGAGGCCGGACAGTAGCAATCAGCCCCAGCATTTT. Translating it yields CAWRPDSSNQPQHF.

Concerning this clone: The same CDR3 arises from other DNA sequences in this sample as well. V is TRBV7-9 and J is TRBJ1-3, with TRBD1 identical over 7 bases. This CDR3 is 15 amino acids long. Unmatched junction bases numbered 3, after V lost 0 bases and J lost 4 bases. Looked up from germline, CDR1 is SEHNR and CDR2 is FQNEAQ (reference sequence). The CDR3 region has the DNA TGTGCCAGCAGCTTAGCAGGGGGCTCGGGAAACACCATATATTTT. It is translated as CASSLAGGSGNTIYF.

This clone has more than one count but fewer than ten. The V and J genes are TRBV29-1 and TRBJ1-1, with D unresolved. CDR3 length: 10 residues. V was cut by 6 bases and J by 11 bases, with 13 bases left in between. CDR1 and CDR2 (germline): SQVTM, ANQGSEA. The DNA of the CDR3 is TGCAGCGTGTTGGAGTCCCGGGCTTTCTTT. Its protein product is CSVLESRAFF.

This chain connects TRBV7-9 to TRBJ1-2; tentatively, D is TRBD1 (5 bases). Trimming pared 4 bases from V and 0 bases from J, leaving 15 bases between. Germline CDR1 reads SEHNR; CDR2 reads FQNEAQ (reference sequence). The CDR3 runs to 16 residues. This CDR3 reads CASSWGEWRANYGYTF. The CDR3 nucleotides are TGTGCCAGCAGCTGGGGGGAGTGGAGAGCTAACTATGGCTACACCTTC.

The chain combines TRBV7-9 with TRBJ2-7; no firm D call. The germline gives CDR1 SEHNR, CDR2 FQNEAQ (reference sequence). The CDR3 extends over 17 amino acids. Trimming took off 0 bases at V and 0 bases at J, with 15 bases between the two ends. For the CDR3, the DNA is TGTGCCAGCAGCTTAGCGTCCGGACCTCTACGCTCCTACGAGCAGTACTTC. Translation gives CASSLASGPLRSYEQYF.

The chain is built from TRBV12-3 or TRBV12-4 and TRBJ1-1; D uncertain. The CDR3 is 13 amino acids. V shed 6 bases and J shed 6 bases, with 14 bases lying between them. The CDR3 loop reads CASRNGPGAEAFF. Written as DNA, the CDR3 is TGTGCCAGCAGGAACGGGCCCGGGGCTGAAGCTTTCTTT.

This sequence joins TRBV7-2 and TRBJ1-5, with 8 bases that match TRBD1. Trimming at V came to 5 bases and at J to 0 bases, leaving 9 bases not matched to a gene. The CDR3 consists of 17 residues. From germline, CDR1 is SGHTA and CDR2 FQGNSA. CDR3 nucleotide sequence: TGTGCCAGCAGCCAGGGGGCCGGGCGATATAGCAATCAGCCCCAGCATTTT. This gives the protein CASSQGAGRYSNQPQHF.

The chain has TRBV28 and TRBJ2-1, with 7 bases aligning to TRBD1. Germline CDR1 MDHEN, CDR2 SYDVKM. Trimming removed 1 base from V and 7 bases from J; junction bases left unmatched: 10. The CDR3 sequence is 16 residues long. CDR3 nucleotides: TGTGCCAGCAGTTTATCCTCCGGGACAGCCGAGAATGAGCAGTTCTTC. The encoded protein is CASSLSSGTAENEQFF.

This chain connects TRBV19 to TRBJ1-2; 9 nucleotides match TRBD1. Germline values: CDR1 LNHDA, CDR2 SQIVND (reference sequence). CDR3 length: 15 amino acids. Trimming cost V 5 bases and J 8 bases; bases outside gene matches: 12. CDR3 protein: CASSPGTGMVGGYTF. CDR3 DNA sequence: TGTGCCAGTAGTCCCGGGACAGGGATGGTCGGGGGCTACACCTTC.